One sample yielded the 6 T cell receptor beta chains listed below, sequenced in a study of blood T cells in healthy people across ages. For the second PCR, which ran for about 6 to 11 cycles, a sample-barcoded 5' primer and a J-beta primer mix were used. TCRdb re-analysed the 5' RACE reads in MiXCR, keeping a single row per CDR3 protein. The table records around 750,000 distinct CDR3 sequences, 40% to 65% of them present only once. The sequenced sample was blood. The receptors come from an elderly man in good health.

There are a few counts of this clonotype. This sequence joins TRBV14 and TRBJ1-2; TRBD1 is a possible D gene (6 bases). V dropped 0 bases and J dropped 6 bases, with 14 bases sitting between them. The germline V gene encodes CDR1 SGHDN and CDR2 FVKESK. CDR3 length: 15 residues. The CDR3 region is CASSQDINRDNGYTF. The CDR3 DNA reads as TGTGCCAGCAGCCAAGATATCAACAGGGACAATGGCTACACCTTC.

The chain joins TRBV9 to TRBJ2-5, with D perhaps matching TRBD2 (6 bases). Near its end, the DNA agrees better with TRBJ2-7, so the J call may be wrong. This CDR3 comprises 15 residues. CDR1 SGDLS and CDR2 YYNGEE come from the germline V gene. The CDR3 DNA is TGTGCCAGCAGCGTGTTCAGCAGCGGGCCGTACGAGCAGTACTTC. Protein sequence: CASSVFSSGPYEQYF.

The V call is TRBV3-1, the J call TRBJ2-7; a possible D gene is TRBD2 (6 bases). V gave up 3 bases and J gave up 0 bases, with 9 bases separating them. The CDR3 consists of 14 residues. Germline lookup yields CDR1 LGHDT and CDR2 YNNKEL (reference sequence). CDR3 DNA: TGTGCCAGCAGCCATTCGGGAGCCTCCTACGAGCAGTACTTC. Encoded protein: CASSHSGASYEQYF.

This clonotype was seen ten or more times. Germline and junction disagree at one end, which may indicate a read error. The CDR3, as DNA: TGTGCCAGCAGCTTTAACCAAGAGACCCAGTACTTC. Encoded protein: CASSFNQETQYF. The rearrangement uses TRBV5-1 and TRBJ2-5; D is unclear. The V gene's germline CDR1 is SGHRS and CDR2 YFSETQ. The CDR3 runs to 12 residues.

The table lists this clonotype with a few counts. No DNA is shown, since the ends of the CDR3 on it are uncertain; the CDR3 is the one TCRdb lists. The rearrangement joins TRBV29-1 to TRBJ2-3; the listed D gene, TRBD1, was not tested against the DNA. Germline CDR1 is SQVTM and CDR2 is ANQGSEA. The CDR3 is made up of 12 amino acids, end residues included. CDR3 protein: CSVGPGTANRYF.

The chain carries TRBV20-1 and TRBJ2-2; D may correspond to TRBD1 or TRBD2 (6 bases each). The V gene's germline CDR1 is DFQATT and CDR2 SNEGSKA (reference sequence). The CDR3 is 14 amino acids. V lost 5 bases and J 5 bases, leaving 15 bases between the germline ends. CDR3 nucleotide sequence: TGCAGTGCTGGGGGTCGAGGGGGGACCGGGGAGCTGTTTTTT. It is translated as CSAGGRGGTGELFF.